The 8 T cell receptor beta chains in this list originate from one sample, sequenced in a study of CD8+CD57+ T cells in acquired aplastic anemia (dated by TCRdb to the late 2010s). The patients picked for sequencing were ones in whom flow cytometry had shown an expansion of CD8+CD57+ cells. Sequencing was carried out with an Illumina HiSeq 2000. TCR beta VDJ combination and CDR3 sequence profiling used genomic DNA as the template. Clones were called with MiXCR by TCRdb after fastp trimmed the public reads at Q25, and only in-frame beta chains were retained. Rows merge per CDR3 protein into single entries with the most common DNA and genes. The sample table contains 150,000 to 200,000 distinct CDR3 sequences; only one count was recorded for around half of them. The ten largest clonotypes hold roughly 2% of the sample. The specimen sequenced was sorted CD4+, CD8+, or CD8+CD57+ T cells (not recorded which) from PBMCs. These receptors came from a human donor with aplastic anemia.

This clonotype was detected many times. The chain joins TRBV6-1 to TRBJ1-6; D perhaps matches TRBD1 (5 bases). This CDR3 spans 15 amino acids. The germline CDR1 and CDR2 sequences are MNHNS and SASEGT. Between the trimmed V and J ends, which lost 6 bases and 4 bases, there was a span of 13 bases. The CDR3 sequence is CASRRGTGYNSPLHF. As DNA, the CDR3 is TGTGCCAGCAGACGTGGGACGGGTTATAATTCACCCCTCCACTTT.

In DNA form, the CDR3 reads TGTGCCAGCATTGGAGGACAGAGCTCCTACGAGCAGTACTTC. Amino acids: CASIGGQSSYEQYF. This chain uses TRBV25-1 with TRBJ2-7; the D gene is possibly TRBD1 (6 bases). Trimming left V 7 bases short and J 0 bases short, with 13 bases between. The CDR3 consists of 14 residues. Germline V gives CDR1 MGHDK, CDR2 SYGVNS.

This chain links TRBV7-6 with TRBJ2-1, with D hard to call. V gave up 5 bases and J gave up 8 bases, with 10 bases separating them. Germline loops: CDR1 SGHVS, CDR2 FNYEAQ. The CDR3 has 12 residues. DNA of the CDR3: TGTGCCAGCAGCCTTATTCGTGATGAGCAGTTCTTC. Protein: CASSLIRDEQFF.

The rearrangement links TRBV6-1 to TRBJ1-1; 9 bases map to TRBD1. The CDR3 spans 15 residues. Germline V CDR1 and CDR2: MNHNS, SASEGT. The ends lost 7 bases at V and 4 bases at J; junction bases unmatched: 10. The CDR3: CASKVQGAWGTEAFF. The CDR3, as DNA: TGTGCCAGCAAGGTACAGGGGGCATGGGGCACTGAAGCTTTCTTT.

The chain links TRBV6-1 to TRBJ2-7, with 9 nucleotides matching TRBD1. Unmatched junction bases numbered 5, after V lost 6 bases and J lost 2 bases. The CDR3 is 14 residues long. CDR1 and CDR2 (germline): MNHNS, SASEGT. CDR3 loop: CASRRGTGTYEQYF. CDR3 nucleotide sequence: TGTGCCAGCAGACGCGGGACAGGGACCTACGAGCAGTACTTC.

The rearrangement joins TRBV11-2 to TRBJ2-7; D unclear. Germline CDR1 reads SGHAT; CDR2 reads FQNNGV. Trimming cost V 5 bases and J 0 bases, with 11 bases left between them. There are 14 residues in the CDR3. The CDR3, as DNA: TGTGCCAGCAGCCCCCGTGCCCGCTCCTACGAGCAGTACTTC. The encoded protein is CASSPRARSYEQYF.

This clonotype came up many times. CDR3: CASSLVGDAFF. The CDR3, as DNA: TGTGCCAGCAGTTTGGTAGGGGATGCTTTCTTT. J is TRBJ1-1 and V is TRBV12-3 or TRBV12-4, with D perhaps TRBD1 (5 bases). Trimming shortened V by 3 bases and J by 11 bases, and 10 bases separated the two germline ends. This CDR3 contains 11 residues.

In the case of this clonotype: Sequence at one end of the junction differs from germline and may be a read error. This chain uses TRBV7-3 with TRBJ2-2, with a tentative D call TRBD1 (5 bases). This CDR3 comprises 12 residues. Looked up from germline, CDR1 is SGHTA and CDR2 is FQGTGA. CDR3 sequence: CASSLGAGELFF. DNA of the CDR3: TGTGCTAGCAGCTTAGGGGCGGGGGAGCTGTTTTTT.